This T cell receptor (beta chain) was identified in a study of identical twins. Each CDR3 protein gets one entry after TCRdb re-called the 5' RACE reads with MiXCR. The table has 500,000 or so distinct CDR3 sequences, under 25% seen once. This clonotype was recorded a few times. This same sample was also taken into another study, of T cells expressing NK-cell markers. From that paper: Sorted CD3+CD56+NKG2C+, CD3+CD56+NKG2C- and CD3+CD56-NKG2C+ T-cell subsets were beta-chain profiled.

The sequence derives from a woman younger than 35 in good health. Input material: CD4+ T cells sorted from blood.

CDR3 nucleotides: TGTGCCAGCAGTTTAGGGAACCGTGGCTACACCTTC. Its protein is CASSLGNRGYTF. The chain recombines TRBV12-3 or TRBV12-4 with TRBJ1-2; D is undetermined. This CDR3 spans 12 amino acids. With 1 base removed from V and 7 bases from J, the gap between germline ends came to 7 bases.